This entry lists 29 T cell receptor beta chains sequenced from one sample in a study of a mutant IDH1 vaccine in newly diagnosed glioma. Time point meaning: week 23, last vaccination. Vaccination used 300 ug of mutant IDH1 20-mer peptide per dose, with topical imiquimod. Antigens for these TCRs are unknown. Profiling relied on immunoSEQ multiplex PCR, and the TCRdb table lists in-frame clones only, not all of them. The repertoire holds approximately 66,000 clones, with around 82% as singletons. Specimen: PBMCs, collected from a glioma patient whose treatment included an IDH1 peptide vaccine. These receptors were taken from a man aged 18 to 29 with glioma.

This clone appeared a single time. In DNA, the CDR3 is TGTGCCAGCAGTTTGGGGGGAAGCAATCAGCCCCAGCATTTT. Its translation is CASSLGGSNQPQHF. The V gene is TRBV27, the J gene TRBJ1-5, with D perhaps TRBD1 (5 bases). V gave up 3 bases and J gave up 1 base, with 7 bases separating them. This CDR3 spans 14 amino acids. The germline gives CDR1 MNHEY, CDR2 SMNVEV (reference sequence).

The J gene is TRBJ1-4, the V gene TRBV5-1; D unclear. Deletions cut 0 bases from V and 12 bases from J, with 24 bases between. Germline V gene data show CDR1 as SGHRS and CDR2 as YFSETQ. The CDR3 covers 17 residues. The CDR3 is CASSLAENPSPVKELFF. For the CDR3, the DNA is TGCGCCAGCAGCTTGGCCGAAAATCCGAGCCCTGTTAAGGAACTGTTTTTT. Drawing the rest from reference TRBV5-1 and TRBJ1-4, the complete variable domain is KAGVTQTPRYLIKTRGQQVTLSCSPISGHRSVSWYQQTPGQGLQFLFEYFSETQRNKGNFPGRFSGRQFSNSRSEMNVSTLELGDSALYLCASSLAENPSPVKELFFGSGTQLSVL.

This chain links TRBV4-1 with TRBJ2-7, with 11 nucleotides matching TRBD2. Germline V gene sequence: CDR1 MGHRA, CDR2 YSYEKL. The CDR3 runs to 19 residues. V lost 1 base and J lost 1; bases outside the gene matches: 12. CDR3 in amino acids: CASSQVLGASGRPSYEQYF. DNA of the CDR3: TGCGCCAGCAGCCAAGTCTTGGGGGCTAGCGGGAGGCCGTCCTACGAGCAGTACTTC.

This chain uses TRBV5-1 with TRBJ2-7; possibly TRBD2 for D (5 bases). V was cut by 0 bases and J by 3 bases, with 10 bases left in between. CDR3 length equals 14 residues. In germline, CDR1 is SGHRS, CDR2 YFSETQ. CDR3 DNA sequence: TGCGCCAGCAGCTTGGGAGGGTCAGACTACGAGCAGTACTTC. Translation: CASSLGGSDYEQYF. The full variable domain, completed using reference TRBV5-1 and TRBJ2-7, is KAGVTQTPRYLIKTRGQQVTLSCSPISGHRSVSWYQQTPGQGLQFLFEYFSETQRNKGNFPGRFSGRQFSNSRSEMNVSTLELGDSALYLCASSLGGSDYEQYFGPGTRLTVT.

V and J are TRBV7-9 and TRBJ2-7; D gene ambiguous. The length of the CDR3 is 16 residues. The V end lost 2 bases, the J end lost 1 base, and 15 bases lay between the germline ends. In germline, CDR1 is SEHNR, CDR2 FQNEAQ (reference sequence). The CDR3 DNA follows: TGTGCCAGCAGCTTAACGAGCCTGGGTACGTCCTACGAGCAGTACTTC. This translates into CASSLTSLGTSYEQYF.

The J gene is TRBJ2-2, the V gene TRBV27; D might be TRBD1 (5 bases). Per germline, CDR1 MNHEY and CDR2 SMNVEV (reference sequence). Trimming shortened V by 6 bases and J by 6 bases, and 17 bases separated the two germline ends. The length of the CDR3 is 15 residues. CDR3: CASSPRPIGAGELFF. CDR3 bases: TGTGCCAGCAGCCCTAGGCCCATAGGGGCCGGGGAGCTGTTTTTT.

The genes are TRBV5-4 and TRBJ1-3; D remains unclear. The CDR3 runs to 15 residues. The V end lost 3 bases, the J end lost 8 bases, and 18 bases lay between the germline ends. Germline CDR1 SGHNT, CDR2 YYREEE (reference sequence). CDR3: CASSSYSSTRDTIYF. CDR3 nucleotides: TGTGCCAGCAGCTCCTACTCCTCCACGAGGGACACCATATATTTT.

This clone was counted between two and nine times. The rearrangement uses TRBV5-6 and TRBJ1-5, with D perhaps TRBD1 (6 bases). Per the germline V gene, CDR1 is SGHDT and CDR2 is YYEEEE. Trimming removed 1 base at V and 6 bases at J, with 14 bases between. The CDR3 length is 15 residues. Here the CDR3 DNA reads TGTGCCAGCAGCTTGATGGTACAGGGAGGTCAGCCCCAGCATTTT. This codes for CASSLMVQGGQPQHF. Full variable domain (missing parts from reference TRBV5-6 and TRBJ1-5): DAGVTQSPTHLIKTRGQQVTLRCSPKSGHDTVSWYQQALGQGPQFIFQYYEEEERQRGNFPDRFSGHQFPNYSSELNVNALLLGDSALYLCASSLMVQGGQPQHFGDGTRLSIL.

The chain couples TRBV18 to TRBJ2-2, with D perhaps TRBD2 (5 bases). V dropped 6 bases and J dropped 5 bases, with 19 bases sitting between them. Looked up from germline, CDR1 is KGHSH and CDR2 is LQKENI. This CDR3 is 16 amino acids long. The CDR3 sequence: CASSPSQAALTGELFF. The DNA for the CDR3 is TGTGCCAGCTCGCCTAGCCAGGCAGCCCTAACCGGGGAGCTGTTTTTT. The full variable domain, in which reference TRBV18 and TRBJ2-2 provide the parts outside the CDR3, is NAGVMQNPRHLVRRRGQEARLRCSPMKGHSHVYWYRQLPEEGLKFMVYLQKENIIDESGMPKERFSAEFPKEGPSILRIQQVVRGDSAAYFCASSPSQAALTGELFFGEGSRLTVL.

This rearrangement joins TRBV4-2 to TRBJ1-1; the D is unclear. CDR3 length equals 14 residues. Germline V lookup: CDR1 LGHNA, CDR2 YNFKEQ. V gave up 0 bases and J gave up 1 base, with 6 bases separating them. The CDR3 loop reads CASSQDGENTEAFF. Here the CDR3 DNA reads TGTGCCAGCAGCCAAGATGGGGAGAACACTGAAGCTTTCTTT.

This clone has a handful of counts. The chain carries TRBV4-2 and TRBJ2-3, with D possibly matching TRBD1 (5 bases). This CDR3 comprises 17 residues. CDR1 and CDR2 (germline): LGHNA, YNFKEQ. V was trimmed by 1 base and J by 3 bases, leaving 17 bases between them. The CDR3 here is CASSQASWGPGTDTQYF. Here the CDR3 DNA reads TGTGCCAGCAGCCAAGCGAGTTGGGGCCCAGGGACAGATACGCAGTATTTT.

This rearrangement joins TRBV18 to TRBJ2-7; the D is unclear. With 3 bases removed from V and 2 bases from J, the gap between germline ends came to 8 bases. This CDR3 is 13 amino acids long. Germline CDR1 and CDR2: KGHSH and LQKENI. CDR3 region: CASSPKQTYEQYF. The CDR3 DNA reads TGTGCCAGCTCACCCAAACAGACCTACGAGCAGTACTTC.

As to this clone: Other DNA sequences in the sample encode the same CDR3. The genes are TRBV27 and TRBJ1-5; D remains unclear. From germline, CDR1 is MNHEY and CDR2 SMNVEV (reference sequence). This CDR3 is built from 13 residues. The germline V and J ends were trimmed by 0 bases and 1 base, with 1 base remaining between them. CDR3 DNA sequence: TGTGCCAGCAGTTTATCGAGCAATCAGCCCCAGCATTTT. Its translation: CASSLSSNQPQHF.

The V call is TRBV7-8, the J call TRBJ1-6, with a weak D call TRBD1 (6 bases). Germline V CDR1 and CDR2: SGHVS, FQNEAQ. V was trimmed by 5 bases and J by 4 bases, leaving 12 bases between them. CDR3 size: 15 residues. CDR3 coding DNA: TGTGCCAGCAGCACAACAGGGAGTTATAATTCACCCCTCCACTTT. Amino acids: CASSTTGSYNSPLHF. Drawing the rest from reference TRBV7-8 and TRBJ1-6, the complete variable domain is GAGVSQSPRYKVAKRGQDVALRCDPISGHVSLFWYQQALGQGPEFLTYFQNEAQLDKSGLPSDRFFAERPEGSVSTLKIQRTQQEDSAVYLCASSTTGSYNSPLHFGNGTRLTVT.

This chain links TRBV30 with TRBJ2-7, with D unclear. The CDR3 is 13 residues long. CDR1 and CDR2 from the germline V gene are GTSNPN and SVGIG (reference sequence). V was pared by 0 bases and J by 3 bases, with 9 bases between. CDR3 amino acids: CAWSVQRNYEQYF. For the CDR3, the DNA is TGTGCCTGGAGTGTACAAAGAAACTACGAGCAGTACTTC.

This sequence joins TRBV7-2 and TRBJ1-5, with no clear D. Trimming took off 5 bases at V and 1 base at J, with 15 bases between the two ends. Germline V lookup: CDR1 SGHTA, CDR2 FQGNSA. This CDR3 has 16 amino acids. CDR3 in amino acids: CASSPARQISNQPQHF. The CDR3 DNA sequence: TGTGCCAGCAGCCCAGCTAGGCAGATCAGCAATCAGCCCCAGCATTTT.

Concerning this clone: Additional DNA sequences in this sample encode the identical CDR3. The V call is TRBV18, the J call TRBJ2-5; D is unclear. CDR1 and CDR2 (germline): KGHSH, LQKENI. V lost 3 bases and J 5 bases, leaving 4 bases between the germline ends. The CDR3 covers 11 residues. CDR3 in amino acids: CASSPGETQYF. CDR3 sequence (DNA): TGTGCCAGCTCACCGGGGGAGACCCAGTACTTC.

This chain connects TRBV7-8 to TRBJ1-2, with TRBD1 matching over 8 bases. The germline gives CDR1 SGHVS, CDR2 FQNEAQ. The CDR3 runs 15 residues. The ends lost 4 bases at V and 7 bases at J; junction bases unmatched: 11. CDR3 DNA sequence: TGTGCCAGCAGCTCAGGGACAGGCCCCGTAGGTGGCTACACCTTC. Translating gives CASSSGTGPVGGYTF. The full variable domain, with the rest looked up from reference TRBV7-8 and TRBJ1-2, is GAGVSQSPRYKVAKRGQDVALRCDPISGHVSLFWYQQALGQGPEFLTYFQNEAQLDKSGLPSDRFFAERPEGSVSTLKIQRTQQEDSAVYLCASSSGTGPVGGYTFGSGTRLTVV.

J is TRBJ2-1 and V is TRBV7-9; the D gene is possibly TRBD1 (5 bases). In germline, CDR1 is SEHNR, CDR2 FQNEAQ (reference sequence). The CDR3 sequence is 14 residues long. Trimming left V 4 bases short and J 9 bases short, with 16 bases between. CDR3 in amino acids: CASSSGPDRGEQFF. The DNA of the CDR3 is TGTGCCAGCAGCTCCGGGCCTGATAGGGGTGAGCAGTTCTTC.

The genes are TRBV7-2 and TRBJ2-2; the D is unclear. Germline CDR1 is SGHTA and CDR2 is FQGNSA. The germline V and J ends were trimmed by 2 bases and 2 bases, with 9 bases remaining between them. The CDR3 has 15 amino acids. CDR3 residues: CASSLIGYNTGELFF. Here the CDR3 DNA reads TGTGCCAGCAGCTTAATAGGCTATAACACCGGGGAGCTGTTTTTT.

The CDR3 nucleotides read TGTGCCAGCAGTGACAGGGGGGCCTATGGCTACACCTTC. It translates to CASSDRGAYGYTF. The chain has TRBV6-1 and TRBJ1-2; TRBD1 matches at 7 bases. V trimming: 3 bases; J trimming: 4 bases; junction bases outside the gene matches: 2. CDR3 length equals 13 residues. The germline V gene encodes CDR1 MNHNS and CDR2 SASEGT.

This chain connects TRBV7-9 to TRBJ1-2; 8 nucleotides agree with TRBD1. CDR3 length equals 16 residues. The germline gives CDR1 SEHNR, CDR2 FQNEAQ (reference sequence). Losses at the gene ends were 4 bases for V and 3 bases for J; bases not matched to a gene: 10. The CDR3 here is CASSSVAGGGYYGYTF. The CDR3 region has the DNA TGTGCCAGCAGCTCAGTGGCAGGGGGCGGGTACTATGGCTACACCTTC. Full variable domain (rest looked up from reference TRBV7-9 and TRBJ1-2): DTGVSQNPRHKITKRGQNVTFRCDPISEHNRLYWYRQTLGQGPEFLTYFQNEAQLEKSRLLSDRFSAERPKGSFSTLEIQRTEQGDSAMYLCASSSVAGGGYYGYTFGSGTRLTVV.

CDR3 sequence: CAAHPGQGNSYEQYF. CDR3 bases: TGTGCCGCACACCCGGGACAGGGTAACTCCTACGAGCAGTACTTC. The V gene is TRBV10-3, the J gene TRBJ2-7; TRBD1 aligns across 9 bases. The CDR3 covers 15 residues. After removal of 11 bases from V and 0 bases from J, the junction contained 11 bases not matched to a gene. The V gene's germline CDR1 is ENHRY and CDR2 SYGVKD.

The rearrangement joins TRBV27 to TRBJ1-2; the D gene is possibly TRBD1 (6 bases). This CDR3 comprises 15 residues. Germline CDR1 reads MNHEY; CDR2 reads SMNVEV (reference sequence). V was cut by 3 bases and J by 13 bases, with 24 bases left in between. The CDR3 loop is CASSFGTTGGGPRTF. CDR3 sequence (DNA): TGTGCCAGCAGTTTCGGGACCACCGGGGGGGGCCCGCGCACCTTC.

The chain couples TRBV29-1 to TRBJ1-1, with 10 bases lining up with TRBD1. Germline assignment: CDR1 SQVTM and CDR2 ANQGSEA. The CDR3 runs 17 residues. V was pared by 7 bases and J by 1 base, with 15 bases of the junction left unmatched. CDR3 in amino acids: CSAGSGTGVLSNTEAFF. The CDR3 DNA follows: TGCAGCGCCGGAAGTGGGACAGGGGTCCTTTCGAACACTGAAGCTTTCTTT.

The genes are TRBV6-6 and TRBJ2-1; D not resolved. The ends were cut back, 2 bases at V and 4 bases at J, with 6 bases in the middle. This CDR3 contains 13 residues. The germline gives CDR1 MNHNY, CDR2 SVGAGI (reference sequence). The CDR3 bases are TGTGCCAGCAGTTACGGAAGGTACAATGAGCAGTTCTTC. Translated, it gives CASSYGRYNEQFF.

The V call is TRBV28, the J call TRBJ2-2; D is perhaps TRBD1 or TRBD2 (5 bases each). Looked up from germline, CDR1 is MDHEN and CDR2 is SYDVKM. This CDR3 spans 15 amino acids. Trimming left V 5 bases short and J 6 bases short, with 16 bases between. The CDR3, as DNA: TGTGCCAGCAGTAGTCGGGGATTGGGGGCCGGGGAGCTGTTTTTT. It translates to CASSSRGLGAGELFF.

The chain recombines TRBV18 with TRBJ1-4, with D possibly matching TRBD1 (5 bases). Germline V gene lookup returns CDR1 KGHSH and CDR2 LQKENI. V was cut by 8 bases and J by 8 bases, with 18 bases left in between. The length of the CDR3 is 14 residues. The CDR3 protein is CASTDTWVGEKLFF. CDR3 DNA: TGTGCCAGCACGGACACCTGGGTCGGGGAAAAACTGTTTTTT. Looking up the rest from reference TRBV18 and TRBJ1-4 gives the full variable domain: NAGVMQNPRHLVRRRGQEARLRCSPMKGHSHVYWYRQLPEEGLKFMVYLQKENIIDESGMPKERFSAEFPKEGPSILRIQQVVRGDSAAYFCASTDTWVGEKLFFGSGTQLSVL.

The chain couples TRBV5-1 to TRBJ1-1; D gene ambiguous. This CDR3 region has 14 residues. CDR1 is SGHRS and CDR2 is YFSETQ in the germline V gene. Deletions cut 1 base from V and 1 base from J, with 8 bases between. The CDR3 DNA is TGCGCCAGCAGCTTGCGGAGAGAGAACACTGAAGCTTTCTTT. Translating it yields CASSLRRENTEAFF.